Listed below are T cell receptor beta chains from one sample, sequenced in a study of monozygotic twins with cystic fibrosis. The assay was immunoSEQ multiplex PCR, and TCRdb's table has in-frame clones only and misses some. Of around 23,000 clones listed, 75% to 95% are singletons. Sequenced: blood. All receptors come from a girl aged 2 to 10 with cystic fibrosis. CDR3s leave out the opening cysteine and the closing phenylalanine or tryptophan.

v_call cdr3_aa
TRBV30 AWNGIYNEQF
TRBV6-5 ASSYQRQDRAF
TRBV19 ASSTKGGVGYT
TRBV7-2 ASSSKGQGAGTEAF
TRBV5-6 ASSFVTETGELF
TRBV19 ASSMRMGPRDGDNSPLH
TRBV7-2 ASRLPGLETDTQY
TRBV7-2 ASSLVGGAWNEQF
TRBV29-1 SVGQAPDYGYT
TRBV10-2 ASSVQHQGAGTGELF
TRBV2 ASSEAPLTGNTIY
TRBV6-6 ASTSPRVYEQY
TRBV25-1 ASSGRQGGNPNSPLH
TRBV9 ASSVEGGNQPQH
TRBV7-8 ASSLPRIEVRMNTEAF
TRBV29-1 SAAVAGVTDTQY
TRBV6-1 ASRIQGISNQPQH
TRBV18 ASSPRLQETQY
TRBV15 ATSRDNQPQH
TRBV7-2 ASRKQAGTEAF
TRBV6-6 ASSSQDSRGYGYT
TRBV6-5 ASSYSVPPFNEKLF
TRBV7-9 ASSLDGFLNTEAF
TRBV4-3 ASSQGGSRYSYNSPLH
TRBV9 ASRFQENTEAF
TRBV29-1 SVRTADTTGELF
TRBV7-9 ASSLGTGGPSTDTQY
TRBV30 AWSRGTEAF
TRBV10-1 ASSALAEETQY
TRBV4-3 ASSQVRGTGADNSPLH
TRBV21-1 ASSKTNGSNYGYT
TRBV10-3 AISSGQGSTEAF
TRBV6-4 ASSDSERDSYNEQF
TRBV6-5 ASTYRDSYNSPLH
TRBV27 ASSSSGAYNEQF
TRBV11-2 ASSLTQGAGNTIY
TRBV9 ASRSTGGNTIY
TRBV28 ASSQRGYGIEKLF
TRBV11-3 ASSFGYGYT
TRBV7-8 ASSPRGHSNQPQH
TRBV18 ASSPFDTPYSGNTIY
TRBV9 ASSVEAGGMGDTQY
TRBV15 ATSNTGTPLH
TRBV30 AWSVGSYNEQF
TRBV28 ASSLGGYGYT
TRBV7-8 ASSSGRLNQPQH
TRBV4-1 ASSQEPSEGGHQI
TRBV19 ASSRDRGTDTQY
TRBV10-3 AISAAEGSRYGYT